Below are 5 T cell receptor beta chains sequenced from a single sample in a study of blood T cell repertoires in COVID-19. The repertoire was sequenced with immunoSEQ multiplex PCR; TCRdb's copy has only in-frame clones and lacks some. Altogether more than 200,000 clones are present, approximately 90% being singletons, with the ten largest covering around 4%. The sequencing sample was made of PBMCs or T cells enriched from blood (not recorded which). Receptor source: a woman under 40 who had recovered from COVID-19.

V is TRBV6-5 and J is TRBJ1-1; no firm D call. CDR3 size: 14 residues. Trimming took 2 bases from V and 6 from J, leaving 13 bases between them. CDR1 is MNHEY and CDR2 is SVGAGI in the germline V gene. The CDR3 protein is CASSYNRVSSEAFF. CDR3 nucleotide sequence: TGTGCCAGCAGTTACAATCGGGTTTCGTCTGAAGCTTTCTTT.

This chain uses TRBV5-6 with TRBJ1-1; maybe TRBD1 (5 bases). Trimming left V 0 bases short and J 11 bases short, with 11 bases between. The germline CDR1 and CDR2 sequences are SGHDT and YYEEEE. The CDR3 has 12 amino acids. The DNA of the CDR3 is TGTGCCAGCAGCTTGGAAAGGGGTGGGGCTTTCTTT. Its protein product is CASSLERGGAFF.

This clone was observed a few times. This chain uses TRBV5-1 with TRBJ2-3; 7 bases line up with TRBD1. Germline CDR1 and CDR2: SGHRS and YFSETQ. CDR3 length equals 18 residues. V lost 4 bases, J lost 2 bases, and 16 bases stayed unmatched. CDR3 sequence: CASSPLLDRRFTTDTQYF. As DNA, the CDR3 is TGCGCCAGCAGCCCCTTATTGGACAGGAGGTTTACCACAGATACGCAGTATTTT.

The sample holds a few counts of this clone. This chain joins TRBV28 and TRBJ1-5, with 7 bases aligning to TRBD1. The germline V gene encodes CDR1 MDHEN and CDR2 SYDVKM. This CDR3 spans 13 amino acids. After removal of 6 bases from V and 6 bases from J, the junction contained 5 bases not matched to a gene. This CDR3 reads CASRNRGSQPQHF. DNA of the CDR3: TGTGCCAGCAGGAACAGGGGAAGTCAGCCCCAGCATTTT.

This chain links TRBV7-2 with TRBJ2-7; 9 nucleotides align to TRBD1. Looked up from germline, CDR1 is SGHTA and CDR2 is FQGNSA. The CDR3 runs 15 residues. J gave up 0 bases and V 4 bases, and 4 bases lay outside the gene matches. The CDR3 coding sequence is TGTGCCAGCAGCTCAGGGACAGGGAGCTCCTACGAGCAGTACTTC. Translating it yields CASSSGTGSSYEQYF.